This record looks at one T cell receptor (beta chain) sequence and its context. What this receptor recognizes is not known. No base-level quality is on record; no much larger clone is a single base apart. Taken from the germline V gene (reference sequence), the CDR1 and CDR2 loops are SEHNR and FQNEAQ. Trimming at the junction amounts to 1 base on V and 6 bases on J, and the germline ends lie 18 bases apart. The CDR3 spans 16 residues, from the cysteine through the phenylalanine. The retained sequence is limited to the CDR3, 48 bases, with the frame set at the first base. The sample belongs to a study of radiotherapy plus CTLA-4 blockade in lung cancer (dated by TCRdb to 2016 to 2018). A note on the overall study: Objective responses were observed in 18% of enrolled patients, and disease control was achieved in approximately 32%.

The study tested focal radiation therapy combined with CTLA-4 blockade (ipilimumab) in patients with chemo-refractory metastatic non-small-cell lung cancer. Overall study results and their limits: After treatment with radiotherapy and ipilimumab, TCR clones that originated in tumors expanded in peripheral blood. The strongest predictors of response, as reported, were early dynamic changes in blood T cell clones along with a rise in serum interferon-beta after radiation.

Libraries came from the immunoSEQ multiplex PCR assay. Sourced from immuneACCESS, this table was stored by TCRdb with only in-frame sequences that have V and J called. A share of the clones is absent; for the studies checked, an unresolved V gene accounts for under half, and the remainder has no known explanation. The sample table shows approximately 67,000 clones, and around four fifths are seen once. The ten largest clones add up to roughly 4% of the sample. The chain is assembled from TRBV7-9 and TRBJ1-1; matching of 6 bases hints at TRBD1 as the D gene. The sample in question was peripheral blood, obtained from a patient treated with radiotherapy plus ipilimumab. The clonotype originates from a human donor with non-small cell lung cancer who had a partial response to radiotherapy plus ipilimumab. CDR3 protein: CASSLGTGLGSPEAFF. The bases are TGTGCCAGCAGCTTAGGAACAGGGCTGGGGTCACCTGAAGCTTTCTTT.